The 14 T cell receptor beta chains reported below all come from one sample, sequenced in a study of blood T cells in healthy people across ages (dated by TCRdb to between 2014 and 2017). Preparation of the library involved 5' RACE. Sequenced using an Illumina HiSeq 2500. The second PCR ran for about 7 to 11 cycles and used a J-beta primer mix along with a sample-barcoded 5' primer. The public reads were quality trimmed at Q25 with fastp and then assembled into clones with MiXCR by TCRdb, keeping productive beta chains. All rows with the same CDR3 protein become a single entry with the most common DNA and genes. A total of approximately 940,000 distinct CDR3 sequences appear in this sample, 48% of them only once. Jointly, the top ten make up 13% of the sample. What was sequenced was blood. Source of these receptors: a man aged 25 to 40 in good health.

The DNA of the CDR3 is TGTGCCAGCAGTTCGCCAGGGGTGAACACTGAAGCTTTCTTT. Translating gives CASSSPGVNTEAFF. This chain uses TRBV27 with TRBJ1-1; possibly TRBD1 for D (6 bases). CDR1 is MNHEY and CDR2 is SMNVEV in the germline V gene (reference sequence). The V gene lost 4 bases and the J gene lost 0 bases, with 9 bases spanning the gap. The CDR3 covers 14 residues.

In this sample, this clonotype turned up once. At one end the junction does not follow the germline gene, possibly because of a read error. The V gene is TRBV6-6, the J gene TRBJ1-2, with TRBD1 matching 8 bases. In germline, CDR1 is MNHNY, CDR2 SVGAGI (reference sequence). The CDR3 extends over 12 amino acids. CDR3 DNA sequence: TGTGCCGGCAGGGGACAGGACTATGGCTACACCTTC. It yields the protein CAGRGQDYGYTF.

This clonotype was counted only a few times. This chain's CDR3 is CASSPPGPTQETQYF. The CDR3, as DNA: TGTGCCAGCTCACCACCGGGACCCACTCAAGAGACCCAGTACTTC. The chain recombines TRBV18 with TRBJ2-5, with D perhaps TRBD1 or TRBD2 (5 bases each). Germline assignment: CDR1 KGHSH and CDR2 LQKENI. The germline V and J ends were trimmed by 0 bases and 2 bases, with 10 bases remaining between them. The length of the CDR3 is 15 residues.

This clonotype has ten or more counts. The V call is TRBV5-4, the J call TRBJ2-2; D call uncertain. V shed 0 bases and J shed 0 bases, with 6 bases lying between them. This CDR3 contains 15 residues. From germline, CDR1 is SGHNT and CDR2 YYREEE (reference sequence). The DNA for the CDR3 is TGTGCCAGCAGCTTGGGGATTTCGAACACCGGGGAGCTGTTTTTT. Its protein is CASSLGISNTGELFF.

CDR3 protein: CASSQDGGGTFTDTQYF. The CDR3 DNA sequence: TGTGCCAGCAGCCAAGATGGCGGCGGGACCTTCACAGATACGCAGTATTTT. This rearrangement joins TRBV4-2 to TRBJ2-3; D is possibly TRBD2 (6 bases). The germline V gene encodes CDR1 LGHNA and CDR2 YNFKEQ. V lost 0 bases, J lost 2 bases, and 15 bases lay in between. The CDR3 is 17 residues long.

The chain carries TRBV3-1 and TRBJ2-3, with D possibly matching TRBD1 (5 bases). Trimming took 6 bases from V and 6 from J, leaving 10 bases between them. This CDR3 has 12 residues. Germline V gives CDR1 LGHDT, CDR2 YNNKEL (reference sequence). The CDR3 DNA reads as TGTGCCAGCAGAACCAAGGGGGATACGCAGTATTTT. Amino acid sequence: CASRTKGDTQYF.

Concerning this clonotype: A read error may explain this, as a much larger clone is one base away. The V call is TRBV4-3, the J call TRBJ2-5, with D perhaps TRBD2 (6 bases). This CDR3 is built from 15 residues. Germline loops: CDR1 LGHNA, CDR2 YSLEER. V was clipped by 1 base and J by 3 bases, with 12 bases between them. The CDR3 reads CASSQVRSGEETQYF. CDR3 in DNA: TGCGCCAGCAGCCAAGTAAGGTCGGGGGAAGAGACCCAGTACTTC.

The chain joins TRBV4-2 to TRBJ2-3, with 10 positions matching TRBD2. The CDR3 runs to 19 residues. With 3 bases clipped from V and 2 bases from J, the junction kept 14 bases outside the gene matches. In germline, CDR1 is LGHNA, CDR2 YNFKEQ. The CDR3 sequence: CASSQKPIAGGSYTDTQYF. The CDR3 nucleotides are TGTGCCAGCAGCCAGAAACCTATAGCGGGGGGTTCATACACAGATACGCAGTATTTT.

This clonotype was seen a few times. A much bigger clone sits one base away, suggesting this may be a read error. The rearrangement links TRBV10-3 to TRBJ1-4, with TRBD1 as a possible D gene (5 bases). Looked up from germline, CDR1 is ENHRY and CDR2 is SYGVKD. V was pared by 2 bases and J by 5 bases, with 15 bases between. The CDR3 totals 16 residues. CDR3 in DNA: TGTGCCATCAGTGAGCTTGGGGGACCCTACAATGAAAAACTGTTTTTT. Translation gives CAISELGGPYNEKLFF.

This clonotype turned up a few times. This rearrangement joins TRBV27 to TRBJ1-1, with D possibly matching TRBD1 (5 bases). Germline CDR1 is MNHEY and CDR2 is SMNVEV (reference sequence). The CDR3 covers 14 residues. Trimming shortened V by 1 base and J by 1 base, and 7 bases separated the two germline ends. CDR3 DNA sequence: TGTGCCAGCAGTTTATTGGGGCAGAACACTGAAGCTTTCTTT. This encodes CASSLLGQNTEAFF.

This clonotype was observed a few times. This chain uses TRBV5-1 with TRBJ1-2, with D perhaps matching TRBD1 (5 bases). The CDR3 runs 15 residues. Trimming pared 0 bases from V and 2 bases from J, leaving 11 bases between. Per germline, CDR1 SGHRS and CDR2 YFSETQ. The CDR3 region has the DNA TGCGCCAGCAGCTTGGAGCCGGGGACGAACTATGGCTACACCTTC. Translated: CASSLEPGTNYGYTF.

This clonotype appeared once. The rearrangement uses TRBV25-1 and TRBJ2-7; D not resolved. The J call is uncertain, as TRBJ2-4 better fits the DNA end. In germline, CDR1 is MGHDK, CDR2 SYGVNS. CDR3 length: 14 amino acids. Written as DNA, the CDR3 is TGTGCCAGCAGTGAAGTAGGGACCAAAAACATTCAGTACTTC. The encoded protein is CASSEVGTKNIQYF.

This CDR3 reads CASSQGLAGGLSSYEQYF. The CDR3 bases are TGTGCCAGCAGCCAAGGGCTAGCGGGGGGCCTCTCCTCCTACGAGCAGTACTTC. The chain combines TRBV3-1 with TRBJ2-7; 11 bases fit TRBD2. CDR3 length: 18 residues. V trimming: 1 base; J trimming: 0 bases; junction bases outside the gene matches: 8. Per germline, CDR1 LGHDT and CDR2 YNNKEL (reference sequence).

This chain joins TRBV7-3 and TRBJ2-3, with 9 bases that match TRBD2. Losses at the gene ends were 6 bases for V and 2 bases for J; bases not matched to a gene: 9. CDR3 length: 16 amino acids. CDR1 and CDR2 (germline): SGHTA, FQGTGA. CDR3 loop: CASSTQGGGATDTQYF. In DNA, the CDR3 is TGTGCCAGCAGTACTCAAGGCGGGGGGGCCACAGATACGCAGTATTTT.